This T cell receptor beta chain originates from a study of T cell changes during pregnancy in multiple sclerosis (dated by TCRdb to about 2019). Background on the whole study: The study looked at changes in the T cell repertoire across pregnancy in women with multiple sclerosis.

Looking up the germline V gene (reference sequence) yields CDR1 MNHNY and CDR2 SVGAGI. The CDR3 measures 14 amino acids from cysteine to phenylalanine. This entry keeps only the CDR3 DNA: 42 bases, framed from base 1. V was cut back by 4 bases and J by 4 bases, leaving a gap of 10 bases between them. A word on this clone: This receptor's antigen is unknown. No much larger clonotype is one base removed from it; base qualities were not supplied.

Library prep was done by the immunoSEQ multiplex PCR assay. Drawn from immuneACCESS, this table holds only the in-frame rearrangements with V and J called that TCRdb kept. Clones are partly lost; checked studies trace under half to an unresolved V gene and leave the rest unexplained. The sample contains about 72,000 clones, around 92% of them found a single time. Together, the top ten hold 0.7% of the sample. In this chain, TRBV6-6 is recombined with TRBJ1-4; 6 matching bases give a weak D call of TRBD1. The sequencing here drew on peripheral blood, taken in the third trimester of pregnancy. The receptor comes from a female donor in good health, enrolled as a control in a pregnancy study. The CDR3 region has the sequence CASSSLRGNEKLFF. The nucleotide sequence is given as TGTGCCAGCAGTTCCCTCAGGGGTAATGAAAAACTGTTTTTT.